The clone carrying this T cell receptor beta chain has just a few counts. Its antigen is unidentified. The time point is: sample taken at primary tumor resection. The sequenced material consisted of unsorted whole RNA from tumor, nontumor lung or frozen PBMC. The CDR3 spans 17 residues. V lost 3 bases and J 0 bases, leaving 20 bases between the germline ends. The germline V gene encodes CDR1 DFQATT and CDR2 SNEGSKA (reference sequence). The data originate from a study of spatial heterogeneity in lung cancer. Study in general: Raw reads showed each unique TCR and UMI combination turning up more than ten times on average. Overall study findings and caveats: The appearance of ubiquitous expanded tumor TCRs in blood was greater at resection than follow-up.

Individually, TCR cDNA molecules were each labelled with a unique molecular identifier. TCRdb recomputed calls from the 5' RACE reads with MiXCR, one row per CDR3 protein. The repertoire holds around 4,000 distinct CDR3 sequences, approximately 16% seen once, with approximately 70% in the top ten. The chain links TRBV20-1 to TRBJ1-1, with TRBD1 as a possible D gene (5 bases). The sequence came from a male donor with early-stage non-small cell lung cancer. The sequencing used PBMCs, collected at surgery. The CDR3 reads CSASYPLGRKMNTEAFF. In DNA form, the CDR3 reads TGCAGTGCTAGTTACCCCCTGGGGCGGAAGATGAACACTGAAGCTTTCTTT.